A selection of T cell receptor beta chains follows, all from one sample in a study of T cell responses to AZD1222 COVID-19 vaccine. The data were produced by immunoSEQ multiplex PCR, yet TCRdb's version contains in-frame clones alone and is incomplete. The sample contains tens of thousands of clones, under 85% of which appear only once. The sequencing here drew on peripheral blood, taken on day 0 of AZD1222 vaccination. The source of these receptors is an adult in good health. CDR3s include the opening cysteine and the closing phenylalanine or tryptophan.

v_call: TRBV4-1; cdr3_aa: CASSQELANYEQYF
v_call: TRBV10-3; cdr3_aa: CAIRDLAGGPQTQYF
v_call: TRBV18; cdr3_aa: CASSPQGGDLEKLFF
v_call: TRBV27; cdr3_aa: CATFWGTGYLTNEKLFF
v_call: TRBV10-3; cdr3_aa: CAISGQMNTEAFF
v_call: TRBV29-1; cdr3_aa: CSVDRTARNTEAFF
v_call: TRBV10-1; cdr3_aa: CASSPGGSNEQFF
v_call: TRBV19; cdr3_aa: CASSPGGGYEQYF
v_call: TRBV7-9; cdr3_aa: CASSSGGTDTQYF
v_call: TRBV2; cdr3_aa: CASWGEGAETQYF
v_call: TRBV15; cdr3_aa: CATRPGRSSYEQYF
v_call: TRBV19; cdr3_aa: CATKTWRDKNTEAFF
v_call: TRBV28; cdr3_aa: CASSPPGVTSPLHF
v_call: TRBV27; cdr3_aa: CASSLGTGIGEQYF
v_call: TRBV21-1; cdr3_aa: CASTPARHYDEKLFF
v_call: TRBV28; cdr3_aa: CASLRDRGFSNQPQHF
v_call: TRBV28; cdr3_aa: CASSLGQGRRGYTF
v_call: TRBV19; cdr3_aa: CASSIDWLGGGSAYEQYF
v_call: TRBV20-1; cdr3_aa: CSAGGTDTQYF
v_call: TRBV28; cdr3_aa: CASSLGLGRNTEAFF
v_call: TRBV28; cdr3_aa: CASRLRGPSYEQYF
v_call: TRBV7-8; cdr3_aa: CASSPGTTNEQFF
v_call: TRBV6-2/TRBV6-3; cdr3_aa: CASSRPGQSEQFF
v_call: TRBV18; cdr3_aa: CASSPGQGVNEKLFF
v_call: TRBV28; cdr3_aa: CASSLIGGAGELFF
v_call: TRBV14; cdr3_aa: CASSRSLNTEAFF
v_call: TRBV6-5; cdr3_aa: CASSSYRGRYEQYF
v_call: TRBV7-2; cdr3_aa: CASSSGPQTNTQYF
v_call: TRBV29-1; cdr3_aa: CSVAPGGHQPQHF
v_call: TRBV4-1; cdr3_aa: CASSQGGTGTYEQYF
v_call: TRBV2; cdr3_aa: CASSDTVAKNIQYF
v_call: TRBV10-3; cdr3_aa: CATREGSSGNTIYF
v_call: TRBV3-1/TRBV3-2; cdr3_aa: CASSLMTGGVGYGYTF
v_call: TRBV6-5; cdr3_aa: CASSPGGVNTEAFF
v_call: TRBV28; cdr3_aa: CASVPKGRYFSYEQYF
v_call: TRBV19; cdr3_aa: CASSKQGDSPLHF
v_call: TRBV28; cdr3_aa: CASRLGQGGEQYF
v_call: TRBV6-5; cdr3_aa: CACGRGREKLFF
v_call: TRBV28; cdr3_aa: CASSITGTGTSEQYF